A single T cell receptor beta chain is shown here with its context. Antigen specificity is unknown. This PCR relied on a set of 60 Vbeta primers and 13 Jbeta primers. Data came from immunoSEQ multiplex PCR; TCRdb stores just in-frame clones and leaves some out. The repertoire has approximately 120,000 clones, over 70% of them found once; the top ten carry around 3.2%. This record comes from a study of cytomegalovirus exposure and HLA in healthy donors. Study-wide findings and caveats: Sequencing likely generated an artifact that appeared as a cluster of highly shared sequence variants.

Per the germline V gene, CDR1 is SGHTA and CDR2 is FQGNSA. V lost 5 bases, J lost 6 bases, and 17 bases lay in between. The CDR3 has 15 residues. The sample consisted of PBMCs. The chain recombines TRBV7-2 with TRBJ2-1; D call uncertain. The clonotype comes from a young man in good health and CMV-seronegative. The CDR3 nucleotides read TGTGCCAGCAGCCCCCCTTCTTACTCAGGCAATGAGCAGTTCTTC. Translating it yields CASSPPSYSGNEQFF.